This T cell receptor beta chain appears in the sequencing data of a study of radiotherapy plus CTLA-4 blockade in lung cancer. Across the whole study: Around 20% of enrolled patients responded objectively, and over 30% had disease control.

Sequenced by immunoSEQ multiplex PCR; TCRdb stores in-frame clones only, minus some. The sample contains about 53,000 clones, around 83% of which appear only once. Looked up from germline, CDR1 is SGHRS and CDR2 is YFSETQ. This CDR3 spans 12 amino acids. Trimming at V came to 7 bases and at J to 5 bases, leaving 6 bases not matched to a gene. The TCR was taken from a human donor with non-small cell lung cancer whose response to radiotherapy plus ipilimumab could not be evaluated. The chain links TRBV5-1 to TRBJ2-7; 7 bases align to TRBD2. Source: peripheral blood, taken from a patient treated with radiotherapy plus ipilimumab. The CDR3 nucleotides are TGCGCCAGCCGGTCAGGGAGGGACGAGCAGTACTTC. It yields the protein CASRSGRDEQYF.